These 6 T cell receptor beta chains came from one sample sequenced in a study of shared T cell receptors in the human thymus. TCRdb keeps only in-frame clones here, not all; method: immunoSEQ multiplex PCR. The data show more than 300,000 clones, with 95% seen just once and approximately 0.02% held by the top ten. Sample: thymocytes. These receptors originate from a human donor.

This chain joins TRBV6-6 and TRBJ2-7; 10 positions match TRBD1. Losses at the gene ends were 5 bases for V and 6 bases for J; bases not matched to a gene: 10. This CDR3 comprises 15 residues. Germline V gene data show CDR1 as MNHNY and CDR2 as SVGAGI (reference sequence). CDR3 DNA sequence: TGTGCCAGCAGTGGCGCCCGGGACAGGGGATGCGAGCAGTACTTC. Protein sequence: CASSGARDRGCEQYF.

This chain links TRBV11-2 with TRBJ2-3, with D possibly matching TRBD2 (6 bases). The CDR3 contains 16 residues. Trimming cost V 5 bases and J 6 bases, with 21 bases left between them. Germline loops: CDR1 SGHAT, CDR2 FQNNGV. The DNA of the CDR3 is TGTGCCAGCAGCATGTGGGCGGGATCCCGGGGCGATACGCAGTATTTT. Translating gives CASSMWAGSRGDTQYF.

The V call is TRBV27, the J call TRBJ2-7; D gene ambiguous. The CDR3 consists of 14 residues. Deletions cut 2 bases from V and 2 bases from J, with 10 bases between. The germline V gene encodes CDR1 MNHEY and CDR2 SMNVEV (reference sequence). The CDR3 coding sequence is TGTGCCAGCAGTTTAAGCTGGTACCCCTACGAGCAGTACTTC. Translating it yields CASSLSWYPYEQYF.

The rearrangement uses TRBV19 and TRBJ2-4; D gene uncertain. The CDR3 runs 17 residues. Germline V gene sequence: CDR1 LNHDA, CDR2 SQIVND (reference sequence). V lost 0 bases, J lost 3 bases, and 15 bases lay in between. DNA for the CDR3: TGTGCCAGTAGTATAGATCTCATACGAGTGGACAAAAACATTCAGTACTTC. This gives the protein CASSIDLIRVDKNIQYF.

The chain joins TRBV18 to TRBJ2-5; no firm D call. CDR3 length: 15 amino acids. Trimming took off 6 bases at V and 0 bases at J, with 14 bases between the two ends. CDR1 KGHSH and CDR2 LQKENI come from the germline V gene. The CDR3 DNA is TGTGCCAGCTCTAAAGGACCGATACACCAAGAGACCCAGTACTTC. Residues: CASSKGPIHQETQYF.

The V call is TRBV5-8, the J call TRBJ2-5; 11 bases align to TRBD2. Germline CDR1 and CDR2: SGHTS and YDEGEE. This CDR3 is 19 amino acids long. V lost 4 bases, J lost 5 bases, and 19 bases stayed unmatched. In DNA, the CDR3 is TGTGCCAGCAGCCTGGGTCCGAAGTTAGCGGGAGGGCCGGGTGAGACCCAGTACTTC. It yields the protein CASSLGPKLAGGPGETQYF.